This TCR delta chain was identified in a study of γδ T cells in repeated Plasmodium falciparum infection. Study-wide background: Donors had four controlled P. falciparum NF54 infections over about 640 days.

This clone was seen a few times. Its antigen remains unidentified. TCRdb has a much larger clone's protein, which differs at residue 16 from the translation of this DNA, likely because of a read error; what is shown is the protein translated from the DNA. General study findings and limits: Repeated controlled infections reportedly drove waves of new clonotype selection in Vdelta2-negative, mostly Vdelta1+, gammadelta repertoires.

Both TRG and TRD chains were sequenced from each sorted sample. TCRdb reran clone calling via CATT on the multiplex PCR reads. The sample comprises 70,000 to 95,000 delta-chain clones, approximately 1.5% of which are singletons, and under 9.5% rests with the top ten. Flow sorting of PBMC yielded separate Vgamma9/Vdelta2+ and Vdelta2-negative gammadelta T cell populations for bulk repertoire analysis. The CDR3 extends over 24 amino acids. In germline, CDR1 is GEAIGNYY, CDR2 EKD. J was trimmed by 2 bases and V by 1 base; bases with no gene match: 21. The sequencing sample was made of gamma-delta T cells from blood. This TCR was sampled from a pool of human donors (malaria-infected and uninfected, not separated). This chain joins TRDV2 and TRDJ3, with 11 bases fitting TRDD3. TCRdb is silent on the J gene; assignment here came from matching the DNA to germline. The CDR3 DNA follows: TGTGCCTGTGACACACGGGAATTACTGGGGGATAATGCTTTCAGACCCTGGGACACCCGACAGATGTTTTTC. This codes for CACDTRELLGDNAFRPWDTRQMFF.